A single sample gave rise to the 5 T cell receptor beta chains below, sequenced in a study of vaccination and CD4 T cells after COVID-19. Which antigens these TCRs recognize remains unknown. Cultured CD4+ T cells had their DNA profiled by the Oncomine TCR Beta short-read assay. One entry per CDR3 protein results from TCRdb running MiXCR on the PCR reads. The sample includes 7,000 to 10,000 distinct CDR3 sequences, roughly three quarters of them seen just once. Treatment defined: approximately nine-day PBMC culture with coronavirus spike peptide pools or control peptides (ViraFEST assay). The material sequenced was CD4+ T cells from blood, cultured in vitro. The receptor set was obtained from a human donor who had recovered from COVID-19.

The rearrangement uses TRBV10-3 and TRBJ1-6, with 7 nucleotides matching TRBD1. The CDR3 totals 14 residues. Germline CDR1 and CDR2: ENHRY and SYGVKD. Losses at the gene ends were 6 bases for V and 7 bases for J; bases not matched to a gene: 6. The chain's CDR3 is CAIRTGLMNSPLHF. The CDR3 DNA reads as TGTGCCATCAGGACAGGGTTGATGAATTCACCCCTCCACTTT.

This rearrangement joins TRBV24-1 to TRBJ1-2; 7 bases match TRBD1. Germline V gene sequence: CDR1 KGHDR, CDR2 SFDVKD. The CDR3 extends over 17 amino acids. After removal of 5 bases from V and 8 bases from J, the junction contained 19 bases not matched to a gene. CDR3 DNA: TGTGCCACCAGTGGCAGACAGGGCTCCCTCAACTCGCGAGGCTACACCTTC. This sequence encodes CATSGRQGSLNSRGYTF.

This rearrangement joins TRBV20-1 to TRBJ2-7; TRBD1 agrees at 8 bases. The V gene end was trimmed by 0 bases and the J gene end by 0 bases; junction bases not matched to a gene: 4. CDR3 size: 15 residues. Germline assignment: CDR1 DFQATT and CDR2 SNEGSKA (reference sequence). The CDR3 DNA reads TGCAGTGCTAGAGAGTACAGGGGGACCTCCTACGAGCAGTACTTC. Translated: CSAREYRGTSYEQYF.

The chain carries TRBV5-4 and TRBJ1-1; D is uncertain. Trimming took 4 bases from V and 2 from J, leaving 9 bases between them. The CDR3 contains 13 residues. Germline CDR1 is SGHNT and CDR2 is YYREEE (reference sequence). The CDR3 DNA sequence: TGTGCCAGCAGCCTAAAGATTAACACTGAAGCTTTCTTT. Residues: CASSLKINTEAFF.

This CDR3 is CASSLLGAYEQYF. Written as DNA, the CDR3 is TGTGCCAGCAGTTTATTGGGAGCCTACGAGCAGTACTTC. This chain uses TRBV28 with TRBJ2-7, with D maybe TRBD2 (5 bases). V lost 1 base, J lost 2 bases, and 6 bases lay in between. The CDR3 consists of 13 residues. CDR1 is MDHEN and CDR2 is SYDVKM in the germline V gene. Combining the CDR3 with reference TRBV28 and TRBJ2-7 gives the whole variable domain DVKVTQSSRYLVKRTGEKVFLECVQDMDHENMFWYRQDPGLGLRLIYFSYDVKMKEKGDIPEGYSVSREKKERFSLILESASTNQTSMYLCASSLLGAYEQYFGPGTRLTVT.